This TCR beta chain derives from a study of early T cells in non-severe SARS-CoV-2 infection. Study summary: Chains stayed unpaired after sequencing of bulk RNA from unsorted whole blood.

As for this clonotype: The antigen is unknown.

Germline assignment: CDR1 SGHRS and CDR2 YFSETQ. The ends lost 0 bases at V and 4 bases at J; junction bases unmatched: 7. The CDR3 totals 17 residues. The protocol attached unique molecular identifiers to individual cDNA molecules. TCRdb independently ran MiXCR on the 5' RACE reads; one entry per CDR3 protein. Among under 80,000 distinct CDR3 sequences listed, 13% were seen once. Study-level results: Sequences matched to VDJdb favored anti-spike CD8 responses, while private and CD4 specificities were missed.

The clonotype originates from an adult who was a healthcare worker with PCR-confirmed SARS-CoV-2 infection or an uninfected control (not recorded which). Sequencing used whole blood. The genes are TRBV5-1 and TRBJ2-3; 11 bases are shared with TRBD2. This CDR3 is CASSLEVAGGPADTQYF. For the CDR3, the DNA is TGCGCCAGCAGCTTGGAGGTAGCGGGGGGGCCGGCAGATACGCAGTATTTT. Full variable domain (outside the CDR3, taken from reference TRBV5-1 and TRBJ2-3): KAGVTQTPRYLIKTRGQQVTLSCSPISGHRSVSWYQQTPGQGLQFLFEYFSETQRNKGNFPGRFSGRQFSNSRSEMNVSTLELGDSALYLCASSLEVAGGPADTQYFGPGTRLTVL.